Listed here is a single T cell receptor (beta chain). Its specific antigen is unknown. The input lacks base qualities; no much larger clone sits a single base away. In total, about 650 healthy bone marrow donors made up the cohort. At the time of sampling, every cohort member was nominally healthy, though immune exposures that went unrecorded were likely present. The donor tested CMV seronegative, placing the donor among the approximately 400 seronegative members of the cohort. A peripheral blood sample was provided by each donor, and peripheral blood mononuclear cells were used for TCR beta sequencing. The Qiagen DNeasy Blood Extraction Kit was used to extract genomic DNA from the blood cell samples. The data belong to a study of cytomegalovirus exposure and HLA in healthy donors (TCRdb year 2017). Turning to the overall study: In an earlier analysis of under 750 of the donors, 276 Gb of sequence data and 100 million or so unique TCR beta sequences from roughly 200 million T cells were reported. In an earlier analysis of 500 to 650 of the donors, high-throughput TCR beta sequencing was used to judge whether each TCR beta V gene segment behaved as functional or pseudogenic. Along with the roughly 710-subject first cohort, a separate validation cohort of 120 different subjects was used. To predict cytomegalovirus infection status, the study combined high-throughput TCR immunosequencing, statistical association of individual TCRs with disease status, and machine learning. Donor age, sex, ethnicity and CMV serostatus were collected together with the repertoire data. Several DR-DQ haplotypes were treated as single units for association and clustering because of strong linkage in the cohort. HLA typing covered class I and class II loci at four-digit resolution. An early release covering more than 500 HLA-typed donors comprised roughly 300 gigabases of sequencing data and 65 million to 100 million unique TCR sequences. The study used immunosequencing to profile the T cell repertoires of hundreds of subjects and linked those repertoires to cytomegalovirus serostatus. Typing coverage varied by locus: about 629-640 donors for A, B, C, DRB1 and DQB1; approximately 560 for DQA1; about 570 for DPA1; fewer than 480 for DPB1. In the later analysis, no new phenotypic data were used to find candidate immune exposures; instead, reliance was placed on TCR beta sequences and their occurrence across donors. The genetic ancestry cluster associated with self-reported Caucasian donors included about 84% of the 300 to 450 genotyped donors. Across approximately 420 genotyped donors of the cohort, an average of approximately 220,000 unique TCR beta nucleotide sequences per donor were sequenced, and around 19% of those sequences were non-productive. Genome-wide SNP genotypes for about 55% of the roughly 670 donors were used in a later genetic analysis, which treated that subset as a discovery cohort. Every discovery cohort repertoire had been produced on one sequencing platform. A later analysis re-examined previously published TCR beta repertoires from over 500 donors and added high-resolution HLA genotyping to investigate patterns of TCR occurrence. The study aimed to test whether cataloging public T cell receptors could reveal signatures of past pathogen exposure. Study-level results and caveats: In a later genetic analysis, a missense DCLRE1C variant was associated with V-gene and J-gene trimming of TCR beta chains, and the association was replicated in an independent cohort. Because some donors lacked HLA typing at each locus, the association tests relied only on the typed subset. A few of the identified cytomegalovirus-associated TCR beta chains were confirmed in vitro to be specific for cytomegalovirus antigens. Immune exposure information for the cohort was limited to CMV serostatus. A further reported finding was that TCR beta sequences accurately predicted the HLA-A and HLA-B alleles for most subjects in the first cohort. In a later analysis, some 18,000 TCR beta sequences were associated with specific HLA alleles at a false discovery rate of 0.05. The 87-base-pair reads could not distinguish some IMGT-functional V segments, including TRBV6-2 and TRBV6-3, so those segments were excluded. Sequencing depth was assumed to be roughly uniform across donors in the presence/absence analyses, though that assumption may not hold. In the study, some 180 TCR beta chains were listed as associated with cytomegalovirus. In an earlier analysis of more than 450 of the donors, most TCR beta V segments were observed in productive rearrangements about 90% or about 30% of the time, broadly matching IMGT annotations. Most TCR sequences were seen in very few donors, while some public TCRs were found in many individuals. In a later analysis, most CMV-associated TCR beta chains were found to appear HLA-restricted, with HLA associations seemingly driven largely by CMV exposure. The authors suggested that the approach could potentially be generalized to other disease states and immunological phenotypes. A later analysis found that HLA-associated TCR beta chains were more clonally expanded and had lower generation probabilities than equally common non-associated chains. When HLA alleles, especially DR and DQ, strongly co-occurred, attributing TCR associations to individual alleles was difficult. Approximately 16 rarely observed V segments, including chromosome 9 orphons, were excluded from the earlier analysis of a few hundred of the donors because counts were too low. A later analysis reported that several top co-occurrence clusters appeared linked to parvovirus B19, influenza, CMV and Epstein-Barr virus. Only TCR beta chains were sequenced in this cohort, and the absence of alpha or paired-chain data limited detectable features. A cluster of highly shared sequence variants was judged likely to represent a technical artifact of the sequencing pipeline. Correlated functional status among segregating V segments might reflect linkage disequilibrium, but an unknown experimental factor could not be ruled out. A later genetic analysis reported fewer N-insertions in productive TCRs among donors in an Asian-associated ancestry cluster than the roughly 700-donor mean. Cytomegalovirus status was reported to be diagnosed by the classifier with high specificity and sensitivity in both the original and validation cohorts. In a later analysis, the rate of TCR association differed among HLA loci, with DRB1 alleles having the most associated TCRs and HLA-C alleles having the fewest.

The method behind the library was the immunoSEQ multiplex PCR assay. A mixture of 60 forward primers for TCR Vbeta segments and 13 reverse primers for TCR Jbeta segments was used in the multiplex PCR. A multiplex PCR assay on genomic DNA amplified the CDR3 region of rearranged TCR beta genes. Amplified TCR beta libraries were sequenced as 87-base-pair reads on the Illumina HiSeq System. The paper's data handling went like this. A later analysis tallied 75 million to 85 million unique TCR beta chains across the 610 or so repertoires, and about 12 million of those chains were shared by two or more donors. Raw reads were error-corrected and collapsed into unique sequences by a nearest-neighbor algorithm in which closely related sequences were merged to remove PCR and sequencing errors. V, D and J gene segments were assigned by aligning CDR3 sequences to IMGT reference sequences. For a sequence to be retained, a match of at least six nucleotides to both a V gene segment and a J gene segment was required. A rearrangement was called productive if the CDR3 had no stop codons and remained in frame with V and J, and every other rearrangement was called non-productive. Following IMGT convention, CDR3 was defined as the stretch from the second conserved V-encoded cysteine up to the conserved J-encoded phenylalanine. In an earlier analysis of around 570 of the donors, sequences lacking an unambiguous match to a single V gene segment were excluded. In an earlier analysis of approximately 610 of the donors, V segments were called functional above 56.7% productive rearrangements and were called segregating when the between-donor standard deviation exceeded 5%. A statistical classification framework was developed to diagnose cytomegalovirus status using the catalog of TCR beta chain sequences. In a later analysis, V and J genes were assigned by comparing TCR nucleotide sequences against IMGT/GENE-DB human TR gene sequences. A later analysis assigned CDR3 sequences and most-parsimonious VDJ recombination scenarios with the TCRdist pipeline. A later analysis defined each TCR beta chain by its CDR3 amino acid sequence plus V-gene family, and excluded reads lacking a unique V-gene family. As a way to deal with suspected cross-contamination and a sequencing artifact, a later analysis dropped 450 to 700 nucleotide sequences that were highly shared and had low generation probability. For each public chain, a later analysis derived a clonal expansion index from normalized ranks of inferred template counts within each repertoire. In a later analysis, generation probabilities were computed using a VDJ recombination model fitted to out-of-frame rearrangements, and the results were checked against IGoR. In a later analysis, TCR-TCR, TCR-HLA and TCR-CMV co-occurrence was scored with hypergeometric tests, and a repertoire-size bias correction was applied to TCR pairs. To estimate false discovery rates, a later analysis permuted the HLA or CMV assignments 20 times. In a later analysis, co-occurring TCRs were grouped with DBSCAN, and TCRdist sequence similarity was added when clustering was performed within HLA-allele-positive subsets. For co-occurrence clustering, repertoires with fewer than 30,000 or more than 120,000 public chains were excluded, along with roughly five repertoires with anomalous nucleotide sharing. What TCRdb holds here is the immuneACCESS table cut down to in-frame rearrangements. Part of the clones is not present; checked against another copy, under half of the missing clones reflect an unresolved V gene, and the others are unexplained. V and J calls plus clone size are reproduced from that table; the DNA served to infer D and trimming. In all, the sample holds 150,000 to 200,000 clones, and around 74% of those were seen once. The ten largest make up about 1.5% of the sample.

V and J are trimmed by 0 bases and 3 bases, and the gene matches miss 5 bases of the junction. For CDR1 and CDR2, the germline V gene (reference sequence) lists SGHNT and YYREEE. The CDR3 has 15 amino acids, counting the end cysteine and phenylalanine. This entry keeps only the CDR3 DNA: 45 bases, framed from base 1. The receptor was derived from a woman in her twenties or thirties in good health and CMV-seronegative. The sequence is built from TRBV5-4 and TRBJ1-2; 7 central bases correspond to TRBD1. The sample taken for sequencing was PBMCs. CDR3 protein: CASSLGTGTDYGYTF. The nucleotides read TGTGCCAGCAGCTTGGGAACCGGGACAGACTATGGCTACACCTTC.